This TCR beta chain was identified in a study of T cell responses to AZD1222 COVID-19 vaccine (dated by TCRdb to the early 2020s). Turning to the overall study: TCR sequencing covered roughly 230 trial participants: some 210 given two doses of AZD1222 and 26 given two doses of MenACWY control vaccine. Trial participants were enrolled by age into 18-55, 56-69 and 70-plus year subgroups, with about 150, 27 and 61 TCR-sequenced participants respectively. Study-wide findings and limitations: Most participants were white British and females outnumbered males, and the authors suggested that clonal diversity may have been underestimated. In the small 56-69-year group, the increase in depth fell short of significance, most likely because of low power. Conclusions about previously exposed vaccinees are limited, since just five to seven AZD1222 recipients were seropositive for SARS-CoV-2 at baseline. Vaccine-associated CD4 TCRs spanned the whole spike protein, with dominant responses in regions 160-218 and 743-854. A significant rise in spike-specific TCR breadth and depth was observed after two AZD1222 doses relative to day 0 and relative to MenACWY recipients. Reportedly, close to half of the unique spike-specific TCRs recognized epitopes lying outside the regions that are mutated in the B.1.351 and B.1.1.7 variants. Because no samples from the day 14 peak response were available, repertoires could be characterized only after the peak T cell response.

The CDR3 regions of human TCRbeta chains were analyzed by immunosequencing. Turning to the authors' computational methods: TCRs in the repertoires were matched against a reference library of SARS-CoV-2-specific TCRs that had been generated with the MIRA antigen-specificity platform. Breadth was defined as the fraction of unique TCRs that were SARS-CoV-2-associated, and depth was defined as the fraction of total T cells that were SARS-CoV-2-associated. Using the MIRA data, each spike-specific TCR was mapped to the spike region that the TCR reacts to and placed in a CD4 or CD8 class. Log10-transformed breadth and depth values were compared by one-way ANOVA with Sidak's multiple comparisons tests. In its TCRdb copy, this immuneACCESS table keeps in-frame sequences only and misses some clones. Where compared with another copy, unresolved V genes explain less than half of these, and the others have no known cause. That table furnishes V, J and clone size, whereas the DNA furnished D and trimming. This sample is represented by hundreds of thousands of clones; roughly 91% of them were singletons. The top ten constitute about 1% of the sample.

CDR1 and CDR2 are read off the germline V gene as MDHEN and SYDVKM. The CDR3 covers 14 residues, taking in both the cysteine and the phenylalanine. This entry keeps only the CDR3 DNA: 42 bases, framed from base 1. The time point tag for this specimen amounts to: baseline before first vaccination. The treatment or condition label here, explained by the study, means: meningococcal conjugate vaccine given as trial control. The vaccinee samples were drawn from two UK trials, COV001 and COV002, one of which was a single-blind randomized controlled phase 2/3 trial testing AZD1222 (ChAdOx1 nCoV-19) in healthy adults. Trial participant PBMC samples were collected at day 0 and day 28 after the second dose for TCRbeta chain sequencing. Notes on this clone: No cognate antigen has been identified for it. The junction departs from the called germline gene at one end, perhaps through a read error.

The sequence was collected from an adult in good health. This receptor chain uses TRBV28 and TRBJ1-2, with no reliable assignment of the D segment. Sequencing used peripheral blood, obtained on day 0 of MenACWY control vaccination. The CDR3 region reads CASSLEGWRDGYTF. The sequence in DNA is TGTGCCAGCAGTTTAGAGGGTTGGAGGGATGGGTACACCTTC.